Included here is one TCR beta chain sequence, with context. The data were obtained in a study of blood T cell repertoires in COVID-19. Whole-study context: From the United States, Italy and Spain came samples of acute and convalescent COVID-19. The analysed material was cDNA or gDNA that came from T cells, B-cell-depleted T cells, or PBMCs.

Trimming at V came to 7 bases and at J to 5 bases, leaving 11 bases not matched to a gene. Germline V gene sequence: CDR1 SGHRS, CDR2 YFSETQ. The CDR3 sequence is 15 residues long. Under the authors' procedure: Amplified reference gene primers provided the basis for estimating nucleated cell counts. Profiling relied on immunoSEQ multiplex PCR, and the TCRdb table lists in-frame clones only, not all of them. Clone size and V and J calls were adopted from that table, with D and trimming inferred from the DNA. Among approximately 100,000 clones, approximately 88% were seen once, and the ten largest hold 5.5% to 8%.

Source material: peripheral blood. The source of this sequence is a woman aged 60-75 years with acute or convalescent COVID-19. The chain has TRBV5-1 and TRBJ2-2, with 7 bases lining up with TRBD1. DNA of the CDR3: TGCGCCAGCCAAAAGGGGGCGCGAGGAACCGGGGAGCTGTTTTTT. It encodes CASQKGARGTGELFF.